The rows below give T cell receptor beta chains drawn from one sample of a study of blood T cell repertoires in COVID-19. TCRdb keeps only in-frame clones here, not all; method: immunoSEQ multiplex PCR. The sample contains a few hundred thousand clones, less than 90% of which appear only once. The sample comprised PBMCs or T cells enriched from blood (not recorded which). The receptor source for this set is a woman between 40 and 55 years old who had recovered from COVID-19. Both conserved end residues are part of each CDR3. Each record gives: D gene, clone size, V gene, J gene, CDR3 DNA, CDR3 protein. D genes are given only for firm matches. Size is stated for part of the rows, as once, few or many counts, or as a class when the clone is expanded.

D: TRBD2; size: -; V: TRBV5-1; J: TRBJ2-1; DNA: TGCGCCAGCAGTGCCACTAGCGGTAACAATGAGCAGTTCTTC; CDR3: CASSATSGNNEQFF
D: TRBD1; size: -; V: TRBV7-9; J: TRBJ2-7; DNA: TGTGCCAGCAGACCGGACAGGACCTACGAGCAGTACTTC; CDR3: CASRPDRTYEQYF
D: TRBD1; size: -; V: TRBV30; J: TRBJ1-2; DNA: TGTGCCTGGATCACCGGACAGGGGGGGGGACATGGCTACACCTTC; CDR3: CAWITGQGGGHGYTF
D: -; size: -; V: TRBV5-5; J: TRBJ2-3; DNA: TGTGCCAGCAGCTTGGCGGGACATCATACAGATACGCAGTATTTT; CDR3: CASSLAGHHTDTQYF
D: -; size: -; V: TRBV7-9; J: TRBJ1-1; DNA: TGTGCCAGCAGCTCGTCGACTGAAGCTTTCTTT; CDR3: CASSSSTEAFF
D: TRBD2; size: -; V: TRBV3-1/TRBV3-2; J: TRBJ2-3; DNA: TGTGCCAGCAGCCAGTCGGGGGGAGGAGATACGCAGTATTTT; CDR3: CASSQSGGGDTQYF
D: TRBD1; size: -; V: TRBV4-2; J: TRBJ1-1; DNA: TGTGCCAGCAGCCAAGATCCCCAGGGGGTTGGTCTTTCTGAAGCTTTCTTT; CDR3: CASSQDPQGVGLSEAFF
D: -; size: -; V: TRBV12-5; J: TRBJ1-5; DNA: TGTGCTAGTGGTTATGAGTCTGGTCAGCCCCAGCATTTT; CDR3: CASGYESGQPQHF
D: TRBD2; size: -; V: TRBV6-6; J: TRBJ2-1; DNA: TGTGCCAGCAGTACGACGACTAGCGGGTTCTACAATGAGCAGTTCTTC; CDR3: CASSTTTSGFYNEQFF
D: -; size: -; V: TRBV5-1; J: TRBJ2-3; DNA: TGCGCCAGCAGCTATTCGGTCGAAGATACGCAGTATTTT; CDR3: CASSYSVEDTQYF
D: TRBD2; size: few; V: TRBV15; J: TRBJ2-1; DNA: TGTGCCACCAGCAGGGATGGACTAGCGGTGAATGAGCAGTTCTTC; CDR3: CATSRDGLAVNEQFF
D: TRBD1; size: few; V: TRBV7-8; J: TRBJ1-5; DNA: TGTGCCAGCAGCTTAAGACAGGGGAGCAATCAGCCCCAGCATTTT; CDR3: CASSLRQGSNQPQHF
D: -; size: -; V: TRBV28; J: TRBJ2-4; DNA: TGTGCCAGCAGTTTTAGTGACAGGCAAAACATTCAGTACTTC; CDR3: CASSFSDRQNIQYF
D: TRBD1; size: once; V: TRBV5-4; J: TRBJ1-2; DNA: TGTGCCAGCAGCGATAGGACAGGGTTTGGTGGCTACACCTTC; CDR3: CASSDRTGFGGYTF
D: -; size: once; V: TRBV27; J: TRBJ2-7; DNA: TGTGCCAGCAGTCCGAGGTCGGGGAGGTGGTCCTACGAGCAGTACTTC; CDR3: CASSPRSGRWSYEQYF
D: -; size: once; V: TRBV11-2; J: TRBJ1-2; DNA: TGTGCCAGCAGCTTAGGGCCCGGGGCTAACTATGGCTACACCTTC; CDR3: CASSLGPGANYGYTF
D: TRBD2; size: -; V: TRBV11-3; J: TRBJ2-1; DNA: TGTGCCAGCAGCCCTAGGCTTAGCGGGGTTGGTGGGGTGGGTGAGCAGTTCTTC; CDR3: CASSPRLSGVGGVGEQFF
D: -; size: -; V: TRBV28; J: TRBJ1-5; DNA: TGTGCCAGCAGTTCCTCGGGGCAGCCCCAGCATTTT; CDR3: CASSSSGQPQHF
D: -; size: -; V: TRBV20-1; J: TRBJ2-1; DNA: TGCAGTGCCAGTCGACTAGACTACAATGAGCAGTTCTTC; CDR3: CSASRLDYNEQFF
D: -; size: -; V: TRBV2; J: TRBJ2-5; DNA: TGTGCCAGCAGTGAAGGCCGGGGCCAAGAGACCCAGTACTTC; CDR3: CASSEGRGQETQYF
D: -; size: -; V: TRBV6-5; J: TRBJ2-5; DNA: TGTGCCAGCAGGCGGACAAACCAAGAGACCCAGTACTTC; CDR3: CASRRTNQETQYF
D: -; size: few; V: TRBV4-1; J: TRBJ2-2; DNA: TGCGCCAGCAGCCAAGATGGTGTAGTCGGGGAGCTGTTTTTT; CDR3: CASSQDGVVGELFF
D: -; size: -; V: TRBV4-1; J: TRBJ1-4; DNA: TGCGCCAGCAGCCAAGCTCGATCGGAGAAACTGTTTTTT; CDR3: CASSQARSEKLFF
D: -; size: -; V: TRBV2; J: TRBJ2-7; DNA: TGTGCCAGCAGTGAAGGCTCTATGTTAACTTCCTACGAGCAGTACTTC; CDR3: CASSEGSMLTSYEQYF
D: TRBD2; size: few; V: TRBV6-1; J: TRBJ2-1; DNA: TGTGCCAGCAGTGAAGCGGCTAGCGGGAGTAATGAGCAGTTCTTC; CDR3: CASSEAASGSNEQFF
D: -; size: -; V: TRBV24-1; J: TRBJ1-2; DNA: TGTGCCACCAGTGACGTGATCGGGGGGACGTATGGCTACACCTTC; CDR3: CATSDVIGGTYGYTF
D: -; size: -; V: TRBV6-5; J: TRBJ1-3; DNA: TGTGCCAGCACCCCGGGGGTGCTGGGAGGAAACACCATATATTTT; CDR3: CASTPGVLGGNTIYF
D: -; size: -; V: TRBV7-2; J: TRBJ1-2; DNA: TGTGCCAGCAGCTCCGTGGGCGGGACCTATGGCTACACCTTC; CDR3: CASSSVGGTYGYTF
D: -; size: few; V: TRBV6-2/TRBV6-3; J: TRBJ2-1; DNA: TGTGCCAGCAGCCAACCACTGCCAGCGGTAAGCTCCTACAATGAGCAGTTCTTC; CDR3: CASSQPLPAVSSYNEQFF
D: TRBD2; size: -; V: TRBV3-1/TRBV3-2; J: TRBJ2-7; DNA: TGTGCCAGCAGCCAAGCGCGCGGGAGGGTCGACGAGCAGTACTTC; CDR3: CASSQARGRVDEQYF
D: -; size: -; V: TRBV5-1; J: TRBJ1-6; DNA: TGCGCCAGCAGCTTGGAGGGGGGGTCACCCCTCCACTTT; CDR3: CASSLEGGSPLHF
D: -; size: -; V: TRBV28; J: TRBJ2-7; DNA: TGTGCCAGCAGTCTAGAATACGAGCAGTACTTC; CDR3: CASSLEYEQYF
D: -; size: -; V: TRBV5-8; J: TRBJ1-5; DNA: TGTGCCAGCAGCTTAAACCAGTCCCCTGGCAATCAGCCCCAGCATTTT; CDR3: CASSLNQSPGNQPQHF
D: TRBD2; size: once; V: TRBV5-8; J: TRBJ2-5; DNA: TGTGCCAGCAGCCGAAGACTAGCAGAAGAGACCCAGTACTTC; CDR3: CASSRRLAEETQYF
D: TRBD2; size: -; V: TRBV7-9; J: TRBJ2-2; DNA: TGTGCCAGCAGCTCCAGACTAGCGGGAAAAAACACCGGGGAGCTGTTTTTT; CDR3: CASSSRLAGKNTGELFF
D: -; size: -; V: TRBV6-1; J: TRBJ1-2; DNA: TGTGCCAGCAGTGAGACAGGTTCGTTGGGCACCTTC; CDR3: CASSETGSLGTF
D: -; size: once; V: TRBV7-2; J: TRBJ1-3; DNA: TGTGCCAGCAGCTTACACGCGGACTCTGGAAACACCATATATTTT; CDR3: CASSLHADSGNTIYF
D: -; size: -; V: TRBV6-5; J: TRBJ2-5; DNA: TGTGCCAGCAGCTTGACAGGCTCCCAAGAGACCCAGTACTTC; CDR3: CASSLTGSQETQYF
D: -; size: -; V: TRBV5-1; J: TRBJ1-1; DNA: TGCGCCAGCAGCTTCTCGGTCAGGCGGGGGACTGAAGCTTTCTTT; CDR3: CASSFSVRRGTEAFF
D: TRBD1; size: -; V: TRBV10-2; J: TRBJ2-7; DNA: TGCGCCAGCCGGACGGGACAGGGATCCTACGAGCAGTACTTC; CDR3: CASRTGQGSYEQYF
D: -; size: -; V: TRBV30; J: TRBJ1-2; DNA: TGTGCCTGGAGTGTACCCACAGTAACTAACTATGGCTACACCTTC; CDR3: CAWSVPTVTNYGYTF
D: -; size: -; V: TRBV15; J: TRBJ2-7; DNA: TGTGCCACCAGCGGCTCCGAACCGGGGAACGAGCAGTACTTC; CDR3: CATSGSEPGNEQYF
D: -; size: -; V: TRBV19; J: TRBJ1-1; DNA: TGTGCCAGTAGTATACAACCTGGGGCGAGCACTGAAGCTTTCTTT; CDR3: CASSIQPGASTEAFF
D: -; size: once; V: TRBV19; J: TRBJ1-1; DNA: TGTGCCAGTAGCTCCAGGGCGTTGGGGAACACTGAAGCTTTCTTT; CDR3: CASSSRALGNTEAFF
D: -; size: -; V: TRBV10-2; J: TRBJ2-6; DNA: TGCGCCAGCAGGCGCACAGGTAACTCTGGGGCCAACGTCCTGACTTTC; CDR3: CASRRTGNSGANVLTF
D: -; size: few; V: TRBV19; J: TRBJ2-2; DNA: TGTGCCAGTAGTATAGTGAGGGACACCGGGGAGCTGTTTTTT; CDR3: CASSIVRDTGELFF
D: -; size: -; V: TRBV2; J: TRBJ2-3; DNA: TGTGCCAGCAGTGAAGAAGGGGCTACTAGCACAGATACGCAGTATTTT; CDR3: CASSEEGATSTDTQYF
D: -; size: -; V: TRBV7-8; J: TRBJ2-5; DNA: TGTGCCAGCAGCTTACGCCGTCCAGGGGGGTTGCGAGAGACCCAGTACTTC; CDR3: CASSLRRPGGLRETQYF
D: -; size: once; V: TRBV19; J: TRBJ1-1; DNA: TGTGCCAGTAGTCCCGGGGTTTTAACTGAAGCTTTCTTT; CDR3: CASSPGVLTEAFF
D: TRBD1; size: -; V: TRBV9; J: TRBJ1-2; DNA: TGTGCCAGCAGCGCCTCAGACAGGGGCGGAAGGAACTATGGCTACACCTTC; CDR3: CASSASDRGGRNYGYTF
D: -; size: -; V: TRBV7-2; J: TRBJ2-1; DNA: TGTGCCAGCAGCTCACCCCCCGGGTCTAGCCCCCTCTACAATGAGCAGTTCTTC; CDR3: CASSSPPGSSPLYNEQFF
D: -; size: -; V: TRBV19; J: TRBJ2-5; DNA: TGTGCCAGTAGTGCGTCGGGGGAGACCCAGTACTTC; CDR3: CASSASGETQYF
D: -; size: few; V: TRBV7-2; J: TRBJ2-1; DNA: TGTGCCAGCAGCCCGATGACAGGAAACAATGAGCAGTTCTTC; CDR3: CASSPMTGNNEQFF
D: -; size: -; V: TRBV27; J: TRBJ2-1; DNA: TGTGCCAGCAGTTTTTCGGTTGGACTCAGGTACTACAATGAGCAGTTCTTC; CDR3: CASSFSVGLRYYNEQFF
D: -; size: -; V: TRBV12-3/TRBV12-4; J: TRBJ1-1; DNA: TGTGCCAGCAGTTTACCGAGGTTGGCTGAAGCTTTCTTT; CDR3: CASSLPRLAEAFF
D: -; size: -; V: TRBV6-5; J: TRBJ1-2; DNA: TGTGCCAGCAGCCGGACACCCCTTAACTATGGCTACACCTTC; CDR3: CASSRTPLNYGYTF
D: -; size: -; V: TRBV30; J: TRBJ1-2; DNA: TGTGCCTGGAGTCCGGGGGTTCCTAACTATGGCTACACCTTC; CDR3: CAWSPGVPNYGYTF
D: TRBD1; size: -; V: TRBV30; J: TRBJ2-3; DNA: TGTGCCTGGAGCAGGGACAGTAACACAGATACGCAGTATTTT; CDR3: CAWSRDSNTDTQYF
D: TRBD1; size: -; V: TRBV10-3; J: TRBJ1-2; DNA: TGTGCCATCAGTGACCCGACAGGGTCTGGTGGCTACACCTTC; CDR3: CAISDPTGSGGYTF